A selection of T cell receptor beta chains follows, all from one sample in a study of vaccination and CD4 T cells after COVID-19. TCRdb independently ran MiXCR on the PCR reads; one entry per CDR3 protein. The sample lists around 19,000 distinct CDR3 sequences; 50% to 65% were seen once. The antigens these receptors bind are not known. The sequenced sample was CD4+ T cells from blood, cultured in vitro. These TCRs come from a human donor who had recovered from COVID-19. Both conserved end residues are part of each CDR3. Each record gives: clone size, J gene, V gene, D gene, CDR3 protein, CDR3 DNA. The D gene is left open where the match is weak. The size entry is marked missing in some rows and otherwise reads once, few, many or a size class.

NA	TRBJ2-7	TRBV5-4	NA	CASSLASTGPYEQYF	TGTGCCAGCAGCTTGGCCTCGACAGGACCCTACGAGCAGTACTTC
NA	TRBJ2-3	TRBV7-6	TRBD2	CASSSRTSGGTSTDTQYF	TGTGCCAGCAGCTCCCGGACTAGCGGGGGTACTAGCACAGATACGCAGTATTTT
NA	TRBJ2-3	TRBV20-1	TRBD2	CSASRLAGGPGTQYF	TGCAGTGCCAGCCGACTAGCGGGGGGGCCGGGTACGCAGTATTTT
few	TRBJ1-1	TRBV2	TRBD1	CASRQTRDRWGTEAFF	TGTGCCAGCAGACAAACCCGGGACAGGTGGGGCACTGAAGCTTTCTTT
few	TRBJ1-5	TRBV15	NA	CATSNRDTYSNQPQHF	TGTGCCACCAGCAATCGGGATACCTATAGCAATCAGCCCCAGCATTTT
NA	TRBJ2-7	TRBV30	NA	CAWMLAGSSYEQYF	TGTGCCTGGATGTTGGCGGGGAGCTCCTACGAGCAGTACTTC
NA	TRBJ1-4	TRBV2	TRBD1	CASSETGKLFF	TGTGCCAGCAGTGAGACAGGGAAACTGTTTTTT
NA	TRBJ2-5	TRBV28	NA	CASRFQGQGQETQYF	TGTGCCAGCAGATTTCAGGGCCAAGGCCAAGAGACCCAGTACTTC
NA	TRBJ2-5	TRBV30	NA	CAWAGQWETQYF	TGTGCCTGGGCGGGACAGTGGGAGACCCAGTACTTC
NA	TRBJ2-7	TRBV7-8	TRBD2	CASSLEVGDSSGTYEQYF	TGTGCCAGCAGCTTAGAAGTGGGGGATAGTAGCGGGACGTACGAGCAGTACTTC
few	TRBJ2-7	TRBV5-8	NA	CASSLQGTISYEQYF	TGTGCCAGCAGCTTGCAGGGAACCATATCCTACGAGCAGTACTTC
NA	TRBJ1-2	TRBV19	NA	CASSIGAVYGYTF	TGTGCCAGTAGTATAGGGGCAGTCTATGGCTACACCTTC
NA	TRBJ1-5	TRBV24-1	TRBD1	CATSPGQGGQPQHF	TGTGCCACCAGTCCCGGACAGGGGGGCCAGCCCCAGCATTTT
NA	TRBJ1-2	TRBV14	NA	CASSQVRAGGYTF	TGTGCCAGCAGCCAAGTCCGGGCGGGGGGCTACACCTTC
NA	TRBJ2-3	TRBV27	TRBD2	CASRSGTSGRGGTDTQYF	TGTGCCAGCAGGTCCGGGACTAGCGGGAGAGGGGGCACAGATACGCAGTATTTT
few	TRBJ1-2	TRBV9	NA	CASSVSGLAGDGGYTF	TGTGCCAGCAGCGTATCCGGCCTGGCGGGTGATGGGGGCTACACCTTC
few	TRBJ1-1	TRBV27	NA	CASIGWAGGSGAFF	TGTGCCAGCATCGGCTGGGCCGGGGGTTCGGGAGCTTTCTTT
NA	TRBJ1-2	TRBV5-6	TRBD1	CASSLMLGTGTGYTF	TGTGCCAGCAGCTTAATGCTCGGGACAGGGACCGGCTACACCTTC
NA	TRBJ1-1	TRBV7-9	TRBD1	CASSPDHRGTEAFF	TGTGCCAGCAGCCCAGATCACAGGGGGACTGAAGCTTTCTTT
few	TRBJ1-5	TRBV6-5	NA	CASSYARFGYNQPQHF	TGTGCCAGCAGTTACGCCCGTTTTGGTTACAATCAGCCCCAGCATTTT
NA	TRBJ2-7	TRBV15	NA	CATSRALRDHSYEQYF	TGTGCCACCAGCAGAGCCCTGAGGGACCACTCCTACGAGCAGTACTTC
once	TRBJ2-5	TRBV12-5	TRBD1	CASGSGRDRAQETQYF	TGTGCTAGTGGGTCGGGCCGGGACAGGGCCCAAGAGACCCAGTACTTC
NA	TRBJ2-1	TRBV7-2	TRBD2	CASRFSSGGVSNEQFF	TGTGCCAGCAGATTCTCTAGCGGGGGGGTATCCAATGAGCAGTTCTTC
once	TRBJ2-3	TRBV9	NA	CASSVAVNLGSDTQYF	TGTGCCAGCAGCGTAGCGGTGAATTTGGGCTCAGATACGCAGTATTTT
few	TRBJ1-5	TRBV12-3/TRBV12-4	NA	CASSLNAQPQHF	TGTGCCAGCAGTTTAAATGCTCAGCCCCAGCATTTT
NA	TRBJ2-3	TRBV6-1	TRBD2	CASSVSGTYTDTQYF	TGTGCCAGCAGTGTTAGCGGGACTTACACAGATACGCAGTATTTT
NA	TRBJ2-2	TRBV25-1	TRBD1	CASSEGTGDTGELFF	TGTGCCAGCAGTGAAGGGACAGGGGACACCGGGGAGCTGTTTTTT
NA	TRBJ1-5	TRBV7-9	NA	CASSLGTVDNQPQHF	TGTGCCAGCAGCTTGGGGACCGTCGACAATCAGCCCCAGCATTTT
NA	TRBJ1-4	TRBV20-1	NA	CSATVGPTNEKLFF	TGCAGTGCCACCGTGGGACCTACTAATGAAAAACTGTTTTTT
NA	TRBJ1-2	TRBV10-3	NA	CAISAEGNYGYTF	TGTGCCATCAGTGCGGAGGGGAACTATGGCTACACCTTC
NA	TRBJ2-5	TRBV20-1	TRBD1	CSGGTDQETQYF	TGCAGTGGAGGGACAGATCAAGAGACCCAGTACTTC
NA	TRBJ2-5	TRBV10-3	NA	CAISERGLREETQYF	TGTGCCATCAGTGAGAGAGGACTACGCGAAGAGACCCAGTACTTC
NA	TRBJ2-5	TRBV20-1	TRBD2	CSANLGGQETQYF	TGCAGTGCTAATTTGGGGGGGCAAGAGACCCAGTACTTC
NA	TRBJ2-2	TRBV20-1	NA	CSARALRQGGTGELFF	TGCAGTGCTAGAGCCTTGCGGCAGGGGGGCACCGGGGAGCTGTTTTTT
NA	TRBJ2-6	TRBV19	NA	CASSIGTSGANVLTF	TGTGCCAGTAGTATTGGGACATCTGGGGCCAACGTCCTGACTTTC
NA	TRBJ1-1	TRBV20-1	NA	CSARDFKNTEAFF	TGCAGTGCTAGAGATTTTAAGAACACTGAAGCTTTCTTT